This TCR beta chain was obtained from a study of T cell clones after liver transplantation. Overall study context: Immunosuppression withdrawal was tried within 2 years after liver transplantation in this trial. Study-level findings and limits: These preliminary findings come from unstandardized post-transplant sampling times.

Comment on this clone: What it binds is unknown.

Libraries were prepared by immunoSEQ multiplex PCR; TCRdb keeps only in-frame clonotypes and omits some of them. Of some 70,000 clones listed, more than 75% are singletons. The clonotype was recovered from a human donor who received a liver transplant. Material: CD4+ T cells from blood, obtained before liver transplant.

The CDR3 spells CASSSGTFNHEQYF. The CDR3 DNA follows: TGTGCCAGCAGCTCCGGGACTTTCAACCACGAGCAGTACTTC. V usage is TRBV4-2 and J usage is TRBJ2-7, with D possibly matching TRBD2 (6 bases). Trimming cost V 5 bases and J 5 bases, with 16 bases left between them. The CDR3 loop spans 14 amino acids. Per germline, CDR1 LGHNA and CDR2 YNFKEQ.